This T cell receptor (beta chain) appears in the sequencing data of a study of regulatory T cells in long-lasting Graves disease. Arm-PCR of CDR3 regions with iRepertoire HTBI primers generated TCR beta libraries. TCRdb analysed the multiplex PCR reads with MiXCR anew, one entry per CDR3 protein. Among about 400,000 distinct CDR3 sequences, approximately 16% were seen once, and the ten largest hold over 7%. V was clipped by 0 bases and J by 5 bases, with 11 bases between them. Germline-derived CDR1 and CDR2 are LGHDT and YNNKEL (reference sequence). The CDR3 sequence is 15 residues long. The sample's time point: newly diagnosed GD, antithyroid drugs for less than 3 months. PBMCs provided the RNA from which the TCR library was made. Graves' disease diagnosis used American Thyroid Association guidelines. These data also featured in a second study, about T cells in Graves' hyperthyroidism and ophthalmopathy.

This clonotype was sampled from a woman in her forties with Graves disease. This material consisted of peripheral blood mononuclear cells (PBMCs), taken at new diagnosis, from a patient treated with antithyroid drugs. The rearrangement links TRBV3-1 to TRBJ1-5, with D uncertain. CDR3 nucleotide sequence: TGTGCCAGCAGCCAAGAATACAGAGAAGATCAGCCCCAGCATTTT. It yields the protein CASSQEYREDQPQHF.